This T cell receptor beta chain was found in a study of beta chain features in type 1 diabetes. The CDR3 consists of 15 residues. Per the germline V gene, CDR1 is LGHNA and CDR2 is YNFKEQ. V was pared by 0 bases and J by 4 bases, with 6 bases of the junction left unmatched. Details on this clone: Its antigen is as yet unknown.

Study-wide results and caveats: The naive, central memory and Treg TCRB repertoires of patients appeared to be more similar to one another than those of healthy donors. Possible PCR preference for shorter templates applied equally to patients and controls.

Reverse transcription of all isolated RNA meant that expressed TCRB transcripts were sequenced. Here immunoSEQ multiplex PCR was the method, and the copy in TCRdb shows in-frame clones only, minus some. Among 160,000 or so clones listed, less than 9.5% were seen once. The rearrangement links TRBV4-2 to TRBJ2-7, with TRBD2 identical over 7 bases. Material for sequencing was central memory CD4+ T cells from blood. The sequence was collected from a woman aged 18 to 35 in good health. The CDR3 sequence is CASSQEESGVYEQYF. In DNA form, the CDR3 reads TGTGCCAGCAGCCAAGAGGAGAGCGGGGTTTACGAGCAGTACTTC.